This record covers a single TCR beta chain. The data belong to a study of blood T cell repertoires in COVID-19. Overall study: Samples taken during acute and convalescent COVID-19 were collected in the United States, Italy and Spain. T cells, B-cell-depleted T cells, or PBMCs provided the cDNA or gDNA that served as material.

How the authors handled the data: Reference gene primer amplification gave nucleated cell count estimates. Some clones are missing from TCRdb's copy, which holds only in-frame ones; the method was immunoSEQ multiplex PCR. V, J and clone size are those of that table, while D and trimming were read from the DNA. The sample lists 200,000 to 250,000 clones; roughly 86% were seen once. The CDR3 loop spans 21 amino acids. V shed 5 bases, J shed 6 bases, and the junction held 25 bases outside the gene matches. Germline CDR1 is SGDLS and CDR2 is YYNGEE. The chain uses TRBV9 and TRBJ2-3; 12 bases are a match to TRBD2. The specimen sequenced was peripheral blood. The sequence came from an older woman who had recovered from COVID-19. CDR3 in amino acids: CASSGTGSSGGGIARWDTQYF. The CDR3 DNA sequence: TGTGCCAGCAGTGGGACCGGGTCTAGCGGGGGGGGCATAGCGCGGTGGGATACGCAGTATTTT.